This is a list of T cell receptor beta chains from one sample in a study of T cells in Graves' hyperthyroidism and ophthalmopathy. MiXCR, applied by TCRdb to the multiplex PCR reads, yields one record per CDR3 protein. Found here are approximately 560,000 distinct CDR3 sequences, about 43% of them singletons; the top ten hold roughly 8.2%. Sequencing was carried out using peripheral blood or thyroid tissue (not recorded which). The receptor set was obtained from a young woman with Graves' hyperthyroidism. Both conserved end residues are part of each CDR3. Fields, in order: D gene, V gene, J gene, clone size, CDR3 protein, CDR3 DNA. The D gene is left open where the match is weak. Not every row has a clone size; where given, it reads once, few, many or a size class.

D gene: TRBD2; V gene: TRBV29-1; J gene: TRBJ2-5; clone size: once; CDR3 protein: CSVEDLAGGPETQYF; CDR3 DNA: TGCAGCGTTGAAGATTTAGCGGGAGGCCCAGAGACCCAGTACTTC
D gene: -; V gene: TRBV24-1; J gene: TRBJ1-2; clone size: many; CDR3 protein: CATSDSAGDYGYTF; CDR3 DNA: TGTGCCACCAGTGATTCGGCAGGGGACTATGGCTACACCTTC
D gene: -; V gene: TRBV7-6; J gene: TRBJ2-7; clone size: once; CDR3 protein: CASTPVGEQYF; CDR3 DNA: TGTGCCAGCACCCCGGTGGGCGAGCAGTACTTC
D gene: TRBD1; V gene: TRBV15; J gene: TRBJ1-6; clone size: -; CDR3 protein: CATSRGQGAASPLHF; CDR3 DNA: TGTGCCACCAGCAGAGGACAGGGGGCCGCTTCACCCCTCCACTTT
D gene: -; V gene: TRBV24-1; J gene: TRBJ1-4; clone size: -; CDR3 protein: CATSDLDRENEKLFF; CDR3 DNA: TGTGCCACCAGTGATTTGGACCGGGAGAATGAAAAACTGTTTTTT
D gene: TRBD2; V gene: TRBV2; J gene: TRBJ2-2; clone size: -; CDR3 protein: CASSQIAGVGFSGELFF; CDR3 DNA: TGCGCCAGCAGCCAGATAGCGGGAGTGGGATTCAGCGGGGAGCTGTTTTTT
D gene: -; V gene: TRBV13; J gene: TRBJ1-4; clone size: few; CDR3 protein: CASSRGGIGKLFF; CDR3 DNA: TGTGCCAGCAGTCGCGGGGGGATTGGGAAACTGTTTTTT
D gene: TRBD1; V gene: TRBV10-3; J gene: TRBJ1-1; clone size: -; CDR3 protein: CAAGSGGTEAFF; CDR3 DNA: TGTGCCGCCGGTTCAGGGGGCACTGAAGCTTTCTTT
D gene: TRBD1; V gene: TRBV29-1; J gene: TRBJ1-5; clone size: -; CDR3 protein: CSARQGWNQPQHF; CDR3 DNA: TGCAGCGCTAGACAGGGCTGGAATCAGCCCCAGCATTTT
D gene: TRBD1; V gene: TRBV10-3; J gene: TRBJ1-4; clone size: -; CDR3 protein: CAISENTGGEDEKLFF; CDR3 DNA: TGTGCCATCAGTGAGAACACAGGGGGCGAAGATGAAAAACTGTTTTTT
D gene: -; V gene: TRBV7-9; J gene: TRBJ1-5; clone size: -; CDR3 protein: CASSQGASSYSNQPQHF; CDR3 DNA: TGCGCCAGCAGCCAAGGGGCCAGCAGCTATAGCAATCAGCCCCAGCATTTT
D gene: TRBD1; V gene: TRBV12-3/TRBV12-4; J gene: TRBJ1-4; clone size: -; CDR3 protein: CASSPGQTNEKLFF; CDR3 DNA: TGTGCCAGCAGCCCGGGACAGACGAATGAAAAACTGTTTTTT
D gene: -; V gene: TRBV7-9; J gene: TRBJ1-2; clone size: few; CDR3 protein: CASRQQVNYGYTF; CDR3 DNA: TGTGCCAGCAGACAGCAGGTGAACTATGGCTACACCTTC
D gene: -; V gene: TRBV7-9; J gene: TRBJ1-2; clone size: few; CDR3 protein: CASQGSNYGYTF; CDR3 DNA: TGTGCCAGCCAGGGTTCTAACTATGGCTACACCTTC
D gene: TRBD1; V gene: TRBV5-8; J gene: TRBJ1-2; clone size: few; CDR3 protein: CASSLVDREYGYTF; CDR3 DNA: TGTGCCAGCAGCTTGGTCGACAGGGAGTACGGCTACACCTTC
D gene: -; V gene: TRBV29-1; J gene: TRBJ1-1; clone size: many; CDR3 protein: CSVRPYTEAFF; CDR3 DNA: TGCAGCGTCAGGCCGTACACTGAAGCTTTCTTT
D gene: -; V gene: TRBV2; J gene: TRBJ1-1; clone size: -; CDR3 protein: CASSQDRRAGNTEAFF; CDR3 DNA: TGCGCCAGCAGCCAAGATAGACGGGCAGGGAACACTGAAGCTTTCTTT
D gene: TRBD1; V gene: TRBV10-3; J gene: TRBJ1-1; clone size: -; CDR3 protein: CAETDRANTEAFF; CDR3 DNA: TGTGCCGAAACCGACAGGGCGAACACTGAAGCTTTCTTT
D gene: -; V gene: TRBV29-1; J gene: TRBJ1-2; clone size: -; CDR3 protein: CSTDGGNGYTF; CDR3 DNA: TGCAGCACGGACGGGGGAAATGGCTACACCTTC
D gene: -; V gene: TRBV20-1; J gene: TRBJ2-5; clone size: -; CDR3 protein: CSARSLGLGTSQETQYF; CDR3 DNA: TGCAGTGCTAGAAGCCTAGGGCTAGGAACGTCTCAAGAGACCCAGTACTTC
D gene: -; V gene: TRBV7-8; J gene: TRBJ2-2; clone size: once; CDR3 protein: CASSLLRTPGSCFF; CDR3 DNA: -
D gene: -; V gene: TRBV7-6; J gene: TRBJ2-7; clone size: few; CDR3 protein: CASSQGRTQTYEQYF; CDR3 DNA: TGTGCCAGCAGCCAAGGGAGGACGCAGACCTACGAGCAGTACTTC
D gene: -; V gene: TRBV24-1; J gene: TRBJ1-1; clone size: -; CDR3 protein: CAREVTNTEAFF; CDR3 DNA: TGTGCTAGAGAAGTGACGAACACTGAAGCTTTCTTT
D gene: TRBD2; V gene: TRBV7-2; J gene: TRBJ2-5; clone size: once; CDR3 protein: CASSLRELGRETQYF; CDR3 DNA: TGTGCCAGCAGCTTGCGGGAGTTGGGGCGGGAGACCCAGTACTTC
D gene: TRBD1; V gene: TRBV19; J gene: TRBJ1-6; clone size: few; CDR3 protein: CASSIRGQGNSPLHF; CDR3 DNA: TGTGCCAGTAGTATAAGAGGACAGGGTAATTCACCCCTCCACTTT
D gene: -; V gene: TRBV14; J gene: TRBJ2-7; clone size: -; CDR3 protein: CASSQSTWWDEEQYF; CDR3 DNA: TGTGCCAGCAGCCAGTCTACCTGGTGGGATGAAGAGCAGTACTTC
D gene: TRBD1; V gene: TRBV5-1; J gene: TRBJ1-1; clone size: -; CDR3 protein: CASSPRGRVTEAFF; CDR3 DNA: TGCGCCAGCAGCCCCAGGGGGCGTGTCACTGAAGCTTTCTTT
D gene: TRBD2; V gene: TRBV20-1; J gene: TRBJ2-7; clone size: once; CDR3 protein: CSAMRPTSGSSYEQYF; CDR3 DNA: TGCAGTGCTATGAGACCCACTAGCGGTAGCTCCTACGAGCAGTACTTC
D gene: -; V gene: TRBV7-3; J gene: TRBJ1-1; clone size: few; CDR3 protein: CARGDTSNTEAFF; CDR3 DNA: TGTGCCAGGGGGGACACTTCTAACACTGAAGCTTTCTTT
D gene: TRBD1; V gene: TRBV2; J gene: TRBJ2-7; clone size: few; CDR3 protein: CASIGQGSSYEQYF; CDR3 DNA: TGTGCCAGCATTGGACAGGGGAGCTCCTACGAGCAGTACTTC
D gene: -; V gene: TRBV10-3; J gene: TRBJ2-7; clone size: -; CDR3 protein: CASSYSRSPYEQYF; CDR3 DNA: TGTGCCAGCAGTTACTCGAGAAGCCCCTACGAGCAGTACTTC